This T cell receptor beta chain was observed in a study of vaccination and CD4 T cells after COVID-19. Sequence data for DNA of cultured CD4+ T cells were generated by the Oncomine TCR Beta short-read assay. Researchers extracted genomic DNA from CD4+ T cells that had been cultured. From the PCR reads, TCRdb called clonotypes with MiXCR, one entry per CDR3 protein. Of approximately 16,000 distinct CDR3 sequences in the sample, 56% are singletons; the top ten hold about 7.2%. Treatment of the sample: roughly 10-day PBMC culture with coronavirus spike peptide pools or control peptides (ViraFEST assay). Of note for this clonotype: What it binds is not known.

V lost 6 bases and J 5 bases, leaving 16 bases between the germline ends. The CDR3 length is 14 residues. The receptor was derived from a human donor who had recovered from COVID-19. The sequenced sample was CD4+ T cells from blood, cultured in vitro. The V call is TRBV12-3 or TRBV12-4, the J call TRBJ2-5; D gene ambiguous. The CDR3 sequence: CASSLAPEWETQYF. DNA of the CDR3: TGTGCCAGCAGCCTGGCCCCAGAGTGGGAGACCCAGTACTTC.